This T cell receptor beta chain was observed in a study of technical replicates of blood from a few donors. The V gene end was trimmed by 6 bases and the J gene end by 0 bases; junction bases not matched to a gene: 12. The CDR3 has 17 amino acids. Germline CDR1 reads LGHNT; CDR2 reads FRNRAP. The method was immunoSEQ multiplex PCR; TCRdb's version includes in-frame clones alone and lacks a portion of them. The table includes about 53,000 clones, roughly 86% detected once. The sequence was collected from a human donor in good health. Some clones in this sample may be carry-over from other donors' samples. Sequencing used PBMCs. The genes are TRBV12-5 and TRBJ1-1; 8 bases map to TRBD1. In nucleotides, the CDR3 is TGTGCTAGTGGGGGGGACAGGTCCCGTACTATGAACACTGAAGCTTTCTTT. This codes for CASGGDRSRTMNTEAFF.